The 10 T cell receptor beta chains listed next were all sequenced from one sample in a study of CD8+CD57+ T cells in acquired aplastic anemia. According to the study, genomic DNA was the template for TCR beta VDJ and CDR3 profiling. One entry per CDR3 protein, called by TCRdb with MiXCR from the reads. Among around 200,000 distinct CDR3 sequences listed, roughly half were seen once. Patients who underwent sequencing had shown CD8+CD57+ cell expansion by flow cytometry. Sequenced material: sorted CD4+, CD8+, or CD8+CD57+ T cells (not recorded which) from PBMCs. Receptor source: a human donor with aplastic anemia.

This chain links TRBV7-8 with TRBJ2-7; 12 bases map to TRBD2. The CDR3 runs to 14 residues. V shed 6 bases, J shed 7 bases, and the junction held 7 bases outside the gene matches. Germline CDR1 and CDR2: SGHVS and FQNEAQ. In nucleotides, the CDR3 is TGTGCCAGCAGTGAGACTAGCGGGAGTGGTGAGCAGTACTTC. Protein product: CASSETSGSGEQYF.

With respect to this clonotype: Because it lacks the conserved phenylalanine or tryptophan at the end, this CDR3 is likely a read error. The rearrangement uses TRBV19 and TRBJ1-2; D not resolved. There are 14 residues in the CDR3. Trimming took off 3 bases at V and 4 bases at J, with 12 bases between the two ends. The V gene's germline CDR1 is LNHDA and CDR2 SQIVND (reference sequence). The CDR3 DNA reads as TGTGCCAGTAGTATGGGAGGGTGGACCTATGGCTACACCCTC. Its translation is CASSMGGWTYGYTL.

This clonotype appeared a few times. V and J are TRBV30 and TRBJ1-5, with TRBD1 as a possible D gene (5 bases). Per the germline V gene, CDR1 is GTSNPN and CDR2 is SVGIG (reference sequence). This CDR3 has 12 residues. The V end was cut by 2 bases, the J end by 6 bases, with 8 bases between. The CDR3 region is CAWSFRGQPQHF. The CDR3 DNA reads as TGTGCCTGGAGTTTTAGGGGTCAGCCCCAGCATTTT.

This chain joins TRBV7-9 and TRBJ2-3; a possible D gene is TRBD1 (6 bases). V was shortened by 5 bases and J by 14 bases, with 17 bases between the two germline ends. The germline V gene has CDR1 SEHNR and CDR2 FQNEAQ (reference sequence). The CDR3 has 12 amino acids. Here the CDR3 reads CASSPLGAWMYF. CDR3 coding DNA: TGTGCCAGCAGCCCCCTGGGGGCGTGGATGTATTTT. The entire variable domain, with the rest obtained from reference TRBV7-9 and TRBJ2-3, is as follows: DTGVSQNPRHKITKRGQNVTFRCDPISEHNRLYWYRQTLGQGPEFLTYFQNEAQLEKSRLLSDRFSAERPKGSFSTLEIQRTEQGDSAMYLCASSPLGAWMYFGPGTRLTVL.

In its sample, this clonotype was seen many times. This chain connects TRBV4-1 to TRBJ1-4; 8 bases are a match to TRBD1. V dropped 4 bases and J dropped 0; count of bases not matched to a gene: 4. The germline V gene has CDR1 MGHRA and CDR2 YSYEKL. The CDR3 length is 16 residues. CDR3 sequence (DNA): TGCGCCAGCAGCCGCATGGGACAGGCAACTAATGAAAAACTGTTTTTT. Residues: CASSRMGQATNEKLFF.

On this clonotype: Being one base from a much bigger clone, this may be a read error. This chain links TRBV7-2 with TRBJ1-2; D remains ambiguous. Germline CDR1 SGHTA, CDR2 FQGNSA. The CDR3 is 14 residues long. V dropped 4 bases and J dropped 1 base, with 10 bases sitting between them. This chain's CDR3 is CTSSSREDNYGYTF. Written as DNA, the CDR3 is TGTACCAGCAGCTCCCGTGAGGATAACTATGGCTACACCTTC.

Only a few counts were recorded for this clonotype. J is TRBJ2-5 and V is TRBV15, with 7 nucleotides matching TRBD2. Per germline, CDR1 LNHNV and CDR2 YYDKDF (reference sequence). The CDR3 consists of 17 residues. The junction had 13 bases not matched to a gene; V was cut back by 4 bases and J by 2 bases. In DNA, the CDR3 is TGTGCCACCAGCATAGGAGGGGACTGGCGGGAGCAAGAGACCCAGTACTTC. Its translation is CATSIGGDWREQETQYF.

The chain links TRBV25-1 to TRBJ2-3; maybe TRBD2 (5 bases). Germline V CDR1 and CDR2: MGHDK, SYGVNS. The germline V and J ends were trimmed by 1 base and 8 bases, with 16 bases remaining between them. CDR3 length equals 15 residues. CDR3 protein: CASSEWRNLDGTQYF. CDR3 nucleotides: TGTGCCAGCAGTGAATGGAGGAACCTTGACGGTACGCAGTATTTT.

In its sample, this clonotype was seen a few times. The chain recombines TRBV25-1 with TRBJ2-3, with a tentative D call TRBD1 (6 bases). V gave up 8 bases and J gave up 4 bases, with 10 bases separating them. Germline CDR1 reads MGHDK; CDR2 reads SYGVNS. This CDR3 comprises 12 residues. CDR3 nucleotides: TGTGCCAGCGGAACAGGGCCAGATACGCAGTATTTT. Its translation: CASGTGPDTQYF.

The chain couples TRBV5-5 to TRBJ2-7; TRBD1 agrees at 10 bases. The germline V gene encodes CDR1 SGHKS and CDR2 YYEKEE (reference sequence). Trimming took 4 bases from V and 3 from J; bases not matched to a gene: 7. CDR3 length: 15 amino acids. CDR3 loop: CASSPRDRGYYEQYF. The CDR3 nucleotides are TGTGCCAGCAGCCCTCGGGACAGGGGATACTACGAGCAGTACTTC.